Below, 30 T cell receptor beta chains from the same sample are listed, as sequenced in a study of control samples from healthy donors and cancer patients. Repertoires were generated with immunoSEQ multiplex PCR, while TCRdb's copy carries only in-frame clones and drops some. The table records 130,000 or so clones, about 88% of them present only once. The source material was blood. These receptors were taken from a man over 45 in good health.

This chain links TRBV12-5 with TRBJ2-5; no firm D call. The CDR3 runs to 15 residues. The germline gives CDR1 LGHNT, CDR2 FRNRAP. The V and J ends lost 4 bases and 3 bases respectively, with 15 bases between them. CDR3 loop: CASGSHHSAKETQYF. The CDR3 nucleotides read TGTGCTAGTGGTTCCCACCACTCGGCGAAAGAGACCCAGTACTTC.

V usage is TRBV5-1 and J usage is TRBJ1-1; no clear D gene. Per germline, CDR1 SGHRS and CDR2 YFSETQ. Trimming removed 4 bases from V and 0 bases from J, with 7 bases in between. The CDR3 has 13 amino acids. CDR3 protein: CASSLHLNTEAFF. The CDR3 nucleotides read TGCGCCAGCAGCCTCCATCTGAACACTGAAGCTTTCTTT.

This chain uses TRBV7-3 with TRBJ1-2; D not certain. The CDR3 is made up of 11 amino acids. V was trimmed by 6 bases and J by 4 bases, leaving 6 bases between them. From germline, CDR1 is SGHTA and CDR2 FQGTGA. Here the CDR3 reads CASRRFYGYTF. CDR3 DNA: TGTGCCAGCAGGAGGTTCTATGGCTACACCTTC.

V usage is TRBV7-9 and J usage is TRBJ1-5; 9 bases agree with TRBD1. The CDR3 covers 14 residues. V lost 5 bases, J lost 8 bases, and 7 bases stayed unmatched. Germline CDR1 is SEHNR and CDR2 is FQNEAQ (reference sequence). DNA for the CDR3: TGTGCCAGCAGCCAGGGACAGGGATTTGAGCCCCAGCATTTT. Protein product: CASSQGQGFEPQHF.

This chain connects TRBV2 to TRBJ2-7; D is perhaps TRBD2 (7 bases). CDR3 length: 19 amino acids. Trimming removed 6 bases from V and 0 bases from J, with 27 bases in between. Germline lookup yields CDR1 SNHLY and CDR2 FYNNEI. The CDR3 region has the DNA TGTGCCAGCAGCCTCCAAGTTGGGGGGGCAGGGGTGAGCTCCTACGAGCAGTACTTC. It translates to CASSLQVGGAGVSSYEQYF.

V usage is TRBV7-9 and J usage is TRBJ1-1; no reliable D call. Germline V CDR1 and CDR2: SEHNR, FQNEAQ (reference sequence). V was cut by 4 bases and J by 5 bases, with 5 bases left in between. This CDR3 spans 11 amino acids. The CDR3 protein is CASSSLTEAFF. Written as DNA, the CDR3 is TGTGCCAGCAGCTCCCTTACTGAAGCTTTCTTT.

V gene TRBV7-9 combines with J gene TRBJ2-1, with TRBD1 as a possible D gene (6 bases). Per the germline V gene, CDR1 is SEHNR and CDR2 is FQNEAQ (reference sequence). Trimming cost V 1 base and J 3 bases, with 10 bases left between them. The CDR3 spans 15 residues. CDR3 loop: CASSLEQGNYNEQFF. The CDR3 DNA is TGTGCCAGCAGCTTAGAACAGGGCAACTACAATGAGCAGTTCTTC.

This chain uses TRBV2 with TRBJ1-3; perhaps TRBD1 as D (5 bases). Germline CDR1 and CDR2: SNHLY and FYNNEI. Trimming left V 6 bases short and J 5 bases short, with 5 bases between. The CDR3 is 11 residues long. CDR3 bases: TGTGCCAGCAGGGACAGAAACACCATATATTTT. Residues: CASRDRNTIYF.

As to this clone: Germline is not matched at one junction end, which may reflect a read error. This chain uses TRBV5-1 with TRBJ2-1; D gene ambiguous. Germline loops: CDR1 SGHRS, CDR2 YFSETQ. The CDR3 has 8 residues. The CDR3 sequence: CASTMPVF. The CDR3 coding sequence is TGCGCCAGCACCATGCCAGTCTTC.

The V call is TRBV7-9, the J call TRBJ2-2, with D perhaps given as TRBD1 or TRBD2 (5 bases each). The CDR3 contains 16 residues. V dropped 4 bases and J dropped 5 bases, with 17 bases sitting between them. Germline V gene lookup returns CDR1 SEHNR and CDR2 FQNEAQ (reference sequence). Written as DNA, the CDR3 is TGTGCCAGCAGCTCCGGTTGGGGCAGGGAGACCGGGGAGCTGTTTTTT. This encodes CASSSGWGRETGELFF.

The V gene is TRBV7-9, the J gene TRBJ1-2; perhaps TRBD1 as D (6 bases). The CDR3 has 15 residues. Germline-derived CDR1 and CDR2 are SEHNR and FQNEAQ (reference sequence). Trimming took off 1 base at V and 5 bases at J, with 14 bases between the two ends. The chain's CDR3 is CASSLDREKGYGYTF. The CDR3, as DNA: TGTGCCAGCAGCTTAGACAGGGAGAAGGGTTATGGCTACACCTTC. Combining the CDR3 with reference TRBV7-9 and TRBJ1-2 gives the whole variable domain DTGVSQNPRHKITKRGQNVTFRCDPISEHNRLYWYRQTLGQGPEFLTYFQNEAQLEKSRLLSDRFSAERPKGSFSTLEIQRTEQGDSAMYLCASSLDREKGYGYTFGSGTRLTVV.

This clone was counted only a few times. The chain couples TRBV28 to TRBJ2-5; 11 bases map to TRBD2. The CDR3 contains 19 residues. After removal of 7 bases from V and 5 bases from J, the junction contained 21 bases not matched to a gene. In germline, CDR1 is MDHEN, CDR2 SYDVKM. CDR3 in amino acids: CASKPPFFGTSGGGETQYF. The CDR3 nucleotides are TGTGCCAGCAAACCTCCTTTTTTCGGGACTAGCGGCGGGGGTGAGACCCAGTACTTC. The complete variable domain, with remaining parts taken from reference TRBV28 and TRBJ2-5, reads DVKVTQSSRYLVKRTGEKVFLECVQDMDHENMFWYRQDPGLGLRLIYFSYDVKMKEKGDIPEGYSVSREKKERFSLILESASTNQTSMYLCASKPPFFGTSGGGETQYFGPGTRLLVL.

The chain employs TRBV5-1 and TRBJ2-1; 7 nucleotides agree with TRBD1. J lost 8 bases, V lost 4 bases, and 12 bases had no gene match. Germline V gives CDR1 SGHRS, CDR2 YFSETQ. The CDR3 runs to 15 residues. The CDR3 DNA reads TGCGCCAGCAGCCCAGGGACAGACCCTCCCCATGAGCAGTTCTTC. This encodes CASSPGTDPPHEQFF.

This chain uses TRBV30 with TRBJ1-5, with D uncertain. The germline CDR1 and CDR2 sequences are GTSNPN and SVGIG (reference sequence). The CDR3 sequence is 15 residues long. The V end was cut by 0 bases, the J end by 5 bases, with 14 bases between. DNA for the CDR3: TGTGCCTGGAGTGTTGGCAGAGGATTAGATCAGCCCCAGCATTTT. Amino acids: CAWSVGRGLDQPQHF. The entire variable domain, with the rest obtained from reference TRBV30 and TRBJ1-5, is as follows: SQTIHQWPATLVQPVGSPLSLECTVEGTSNPNLYWYRQAAGRGLQLLFYSVGIGQISSEVPQNLSASRPQDRQFILSSKKLLLSDSGFYLCAWSVGRGLDQPQHFGDGTRLSIL.

The CDR3 sequence is CASSTFRVGTGELFF. As DNA, the CDR3 is TGTGCCAGCAGTACATTCCGGGTAGGAACCGGGGAGCTGTTTTTT. The V call is TRBV6-5, the J call TRBJ2-2, with D uncertain. CDR3 length: 15 residues. CDR1 and CDR2 (germline): MNHEY, SVGAGI. V lost 5 bases and J 5 bases, leaving 15 bases between the germline ends.

In nucleotides, the CDR3 is TGCGCCAGCAGCTTCGCCAGCTCTAACTATGGCTACACCTTC. This sequence encodes CASSFASSNYGYTF. This rearrangement joins TRBV5-1 to TRBJ1-2; D ambiguous. This CDR3 contains 14 residues. V shed 2 bases and J shed 0 bases, with 8 bases lying between them. Germline values: CDR1 SGHRS, CDR2 YFSETQ.

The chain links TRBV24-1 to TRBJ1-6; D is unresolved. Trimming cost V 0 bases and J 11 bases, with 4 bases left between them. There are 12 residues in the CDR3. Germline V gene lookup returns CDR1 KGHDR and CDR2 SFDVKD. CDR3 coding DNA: TGTGCCACCAGTGATTTGATAACACCCCTCCACTTT. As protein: CATSDLITPLHF.

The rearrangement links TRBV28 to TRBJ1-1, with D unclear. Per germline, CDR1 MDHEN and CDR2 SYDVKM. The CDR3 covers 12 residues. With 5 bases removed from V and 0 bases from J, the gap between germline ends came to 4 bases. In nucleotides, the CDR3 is TGTGCCAGCAGTGCTCTGAACACTGAAGCTTTCTTT. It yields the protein CASSALNTEAFF.

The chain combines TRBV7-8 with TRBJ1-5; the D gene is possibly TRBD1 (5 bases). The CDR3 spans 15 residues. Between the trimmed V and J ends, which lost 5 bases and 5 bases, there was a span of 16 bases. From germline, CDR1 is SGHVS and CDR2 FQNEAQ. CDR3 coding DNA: TGTGCCAGCAGCGCGACGGACATTCTTTATCAGCCCCAGCATTTT. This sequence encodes CASSATDILYQPQHF.

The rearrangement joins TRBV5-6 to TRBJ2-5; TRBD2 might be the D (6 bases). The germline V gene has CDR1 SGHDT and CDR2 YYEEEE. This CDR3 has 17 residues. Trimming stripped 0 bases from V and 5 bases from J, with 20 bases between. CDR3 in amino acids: CASSLGYGGIFGETQYF. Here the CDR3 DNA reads TGTGCCAGCAGCTTGGGATACGGGGGAATCTTCGGGGAGACCCAGTACTTC.

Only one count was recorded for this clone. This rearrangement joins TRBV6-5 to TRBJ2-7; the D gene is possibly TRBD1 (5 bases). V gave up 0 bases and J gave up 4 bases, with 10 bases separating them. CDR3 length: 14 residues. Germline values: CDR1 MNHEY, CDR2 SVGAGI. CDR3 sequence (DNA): TGTGCCAGCAGTTACTCGACAGAAAGGTACGAGCAGTACTTC. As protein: CASSYSTERYEQYF.

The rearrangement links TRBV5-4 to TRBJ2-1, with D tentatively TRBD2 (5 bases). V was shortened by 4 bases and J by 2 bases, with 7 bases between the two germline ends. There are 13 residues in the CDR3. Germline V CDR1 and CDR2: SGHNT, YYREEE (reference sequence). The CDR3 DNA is TGTGCCAGCAGCCCCGGGACCTACAATGAGCAGTTCTTC. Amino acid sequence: CASSPGTYNEQFF. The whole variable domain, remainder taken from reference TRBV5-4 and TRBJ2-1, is ETGVTQSPTHLIKTRGQQVTLRCSSQSGHNTVSWYQQALGQGPQFIFQYYREEENGRGNFPPRFSGLQFPNYSSELNVNALELDDSALYLCASSPGTYNEQFFGPGTRLTVL.

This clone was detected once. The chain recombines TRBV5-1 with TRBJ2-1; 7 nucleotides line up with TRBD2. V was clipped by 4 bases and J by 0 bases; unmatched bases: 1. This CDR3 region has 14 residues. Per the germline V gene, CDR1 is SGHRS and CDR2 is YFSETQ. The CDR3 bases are TGCGCCAGCAGCGGGGGGGACTCCTACAATGAGCAGTTCTTC. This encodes CASSGGDSYNEQFF.

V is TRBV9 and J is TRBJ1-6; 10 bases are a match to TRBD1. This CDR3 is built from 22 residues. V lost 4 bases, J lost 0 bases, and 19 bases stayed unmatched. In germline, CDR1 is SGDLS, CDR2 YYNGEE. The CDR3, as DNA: TGTGCCAGCAGCCCCGGGACAGGGGATTCCTACCGCCTGAGCTCCTATAATTCACCCCTCCACTTT. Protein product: CASSPGTGDSYRLSSYNSPLHF.

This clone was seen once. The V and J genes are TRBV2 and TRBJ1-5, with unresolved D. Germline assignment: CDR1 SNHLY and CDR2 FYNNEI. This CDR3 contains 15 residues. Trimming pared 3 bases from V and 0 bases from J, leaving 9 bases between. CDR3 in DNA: TGTGCCAGCAGTGAGGAGGGTTATAGCAATCAGCCCCAGCATTTT. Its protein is CASSEEGYSNQPQHF.

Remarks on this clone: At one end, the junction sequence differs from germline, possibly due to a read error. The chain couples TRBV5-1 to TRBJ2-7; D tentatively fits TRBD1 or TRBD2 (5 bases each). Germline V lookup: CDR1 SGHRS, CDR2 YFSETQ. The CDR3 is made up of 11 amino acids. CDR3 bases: TGCGCCAGCAGCGGGGACGGCGAGCAGTATTTC. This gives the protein CASSGDGEQYF. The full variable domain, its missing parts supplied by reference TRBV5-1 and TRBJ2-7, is KAGVTQTPRYLIKTRGQQVTLSCSPISGHRSVSWYQQTPGQGLQFLFEYFSETQRNKGNFPGRFSGRQFSNSRSEMNVSTLELGDSALYLCASSGDGEQYFGPGTRLTVT.

Written as DNA, the CDR3 is TGTGCCAGCAGCTCGGACTCCTATAATTCACCCCTCCACTTT. Translation: CASSSDSYNSPLHF. The chain recombines TRBV7-2 with TRBJ1-6; D unclear. The germline V and J ends were trimmed by 4 bases and 0 bases, with 4 bases remaining between them. Germline assignment: CDR1 SGHTA and CDR2 FQGNSA. The CDR3 is 14 residues long.

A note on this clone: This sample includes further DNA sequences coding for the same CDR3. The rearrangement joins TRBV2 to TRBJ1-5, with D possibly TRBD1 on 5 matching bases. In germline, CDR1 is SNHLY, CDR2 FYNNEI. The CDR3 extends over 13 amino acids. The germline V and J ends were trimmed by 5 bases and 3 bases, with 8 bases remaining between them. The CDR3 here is CASSRQSNQPQHF. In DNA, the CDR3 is TGTGCCAGCAGTAGACAGTCCAATCAGCCCCAGCATTTT.

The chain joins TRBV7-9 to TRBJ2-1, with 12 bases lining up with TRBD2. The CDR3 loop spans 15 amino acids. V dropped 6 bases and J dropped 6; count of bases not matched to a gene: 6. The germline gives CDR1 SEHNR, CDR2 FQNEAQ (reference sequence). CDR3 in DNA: TGTGCCAGCAGGCATCCGGGACTAGCGGGCAATGAGCAGTTCTTC. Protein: CASRHPGLAGNEQFF.

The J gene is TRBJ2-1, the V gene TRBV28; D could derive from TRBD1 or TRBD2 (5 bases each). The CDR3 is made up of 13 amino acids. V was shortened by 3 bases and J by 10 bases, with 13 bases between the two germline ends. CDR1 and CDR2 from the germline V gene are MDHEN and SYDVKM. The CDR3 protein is CASSLPGGTEQFF. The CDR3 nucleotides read TGTGCCAGCAGTTTGCCTGGGGGTACGGAGCAGTTCTTC.